Here is one TCR beta chain with its context. The data belong to a study of ipilimumab plus nivolumab after autologous stem cell transplantation. About the research overall: Typical patient got roughly 5 ipilimumab doses and seven to nine nivolumab doses (median). The DLBCL cohort had primary refractory and relapsed disease, with 18-month progression-free survival of roughly 86% and 30%.

This CDR3 is built from 14 residues. Germline V gene lookup returns CDR1 SGHTS and CDR2 YDEGEE. Unmatched junction bases numbered 5, after V lost 0 bases and J lost 5 bases. The method was immunoSEQ multiplex PCR; TCRdb's version includes in-frame clones alone and lacks a portion of them. In the table there are fewer than 25,000 clones, 74% of which are singletons. Patients got ipilimumab 1 mg/kg beginning 14 to 28 days post-transplant. Patients got 3 mg/kg IV nivolumab weeks 1, 4, 7, 10, then biweekly through week 26. The sequences come from PBMCs, collected in a trial of ipilimumab plus nivolumab as post-transplant consolidation. The chain is built from TRBV5-8 and TRBJ2-7; 7 positions match TRBD1. The clonotype comes from a male donor with diffuse large B-cell lymphoma. CDR3 sequence (DNA): TGTGCCAGCAGCTTGGAGGGACAGTGGGACGAGCAGTACTTC. This codes for CASSLEGQWDEQYF.